These 24 T cell receptor beta chains share one sample of origin, sequenced in a study of technical replicates of blood from several donors (TCRdb year 2017). The library came from the immunoSEQ multiplex PCR assay. The immuneACCESS repertoire file appears here via TCRdb, limited to in-frame rearrangements. These files lack a portion of the clones; in checked studies, under half of the deficit traces to unresolved V genes, and the cause of the others is not known. For this sample the table gives around 95,000 clones, of which 94% were detected only once. 0.2% to 0.25% of the sample belongs to the ten largest clones. The specimen was T cells isolated from PBMCs. These receptors originate from a human donor in good health.

This clone was found once. The chain employs TRBV7-3 and TRBJ2-1; 8 nucleotides agree with TRBD2. V gave up 5 bases and J gave up 5 bases; unmatched junction bases: 11. Germline loops: CDR1 SGHTA, CDR2 FQGTGA. The CDR3 has 16 residues. CDR3 in amino acids: CASSRRTAGEDNEQFF. In DNA form, the CDR3 reads TGTGCCAGCAGCCGAAGGACAGCGGGGGAGGACAATGAGCAGTTCTTC.

This chain joins TRBV14 and TRBJ2-3; D call uncertain. The CDR3 sequence is 13 residues long. Per germline, CDR1 SGHDN and CDR2 FVKESK. Deletions cut 4 bases from V and 2 bases from J, with 7 bases between. CDR3 nucleotides: TGTGCCAGCAGCCTCCACTTCACAGATACGCAGTATTTT. Translating it yields CASSLHFTDTQYF.

This clone was recorded only once. The rearrangement uses TRBV18 and TRBJ2-7; TRBD2 matches at 14 bases. V shed 3 bases, J shed 5 bases, and the junction held 9 bases outside the gene matches. Germline CDR1 is KGHSH and CDR2 is LQKENI. The CDR3 is made up of 17 amino acids. In nucleotides, the CDR3 is TGTGCCAGCTCACCGACTCCCGGGACTAGCGGGAGAAACGAGCAGTACTTC. Translating gives CASSPTPGTSGRNEQYF.

The CDR3 nucleotides are TGCGCCAGCAGCCAAGATGGGACAGAGAACACCGGGGAGCTGTTTTTT. Protein: CASSQDGTENTGELFF. The chain recombines TRBV4-1 with TRBJ2-2; 7 nucleotides line up with TRBD1. V shed 0 bases, J shed 1 base, and the junction held 2 bases outside the gene matches. Germline V gene data show CDR1 as MGHRA and CDR2 as YSYEKL. The CDR3 runs 16 residues.

This chain uses TRBV30 with TRBJ1-5; D unclear. The CDR3 is 13 amino acids. Per the germline V gene, CDR1 is GTSNPN and CDR2 is SVGIG (reference sequence). V was trimmed by 4 bases and J by 6 bases, leaving 13 bases between them. CDR3: CAWTGDSGQPQHF. The CDR3, as DNA: TGTGCCTGGACCGGGGATTCCGGTCAGCCCCAGCATTTT.

This rearrangement joins TRBV29-1 to TRBJ1-1; D gene unclear. Germline V gene data show CDR1 as SQVTM and CDR2 as ANQGSEA. CDR3 size: 17 residues. V lost 3 bases and J 0 bases, leaving 20 bases between the germline ends. The CDR3 nucleotides are TGCAGCGTTGACTTAGCAGCCCGGGAGGTCTTGAACACTGAAGCTTTCTTT. Protein: CSVDLAAREVLNTEAFF.

This rearrangement joins TRBV7-3 to TRBJ2-3, with 7 positions matching TRBD1. The CDR3 length is 16 residues. The junction had 17 bases not matched to a gene; V was cut back by 5 bases and J by 9 bases. Germline V lookup: CDR1 SGHTA, CDR2 FQGTGA. The CDR3 sequence: CASSTSGTDVYRTQYF. The CDR3 DNA sequence: TGTGCCAGCAGCACTTCCGGGACAGATGTGTACCGGACGCAGTATTTT.

This chain uses TRBV11-2 with TRBJ2-7; possible D gene TRBD1, 6 bases. CDR1 and CDR2 (germline): SGHAT, FQNNGV. The CDR3 runs to 16 residues. Trimming removed 3 bases from V and 3 bases from J, with 18 bases in between. The CDR3, as DNA: TGTGCCAGCAGCTTGAGTCTTGGACAGCCAAACTACGAGCAGTACTTC. Amino acids: CASSLSLGQPNYEQYF.

The chain combines TRBV11-2 with TRBJ2-7, with 7 positions matching TRBD1. The CDR3 has 17 residues. Germline assignment: CDR1 SGHAT and CDR2 FQNNGV. The trim removed 1 base at V and 6 bases at J, leaving 15 bases unmatched. The CDR3 DNA reads TGTGCCAGCAGCTTAGGGATACAACAGGGGTATGGGGTCGAGCAGTACTTC. Residues: CASSLGIQQGYGVEQYF.

This clone was recorded only once. The V gene is TRBV5-1, the J gene TRBJ2-7; D ambiguous. This CDR3 is built from 15 residues. CDR1 and CDR2 from the germline V gene are SGHRS and YFSETQ. Trimming took 3 bases from V and 2 from J, leaving 15 bases between them. CDR3 residues: CASSSLSAPPYEQYF. In DNA form, the CDR3 reads TGCGCCAGCAGCTCGCTAAGTGCTCCGCCCTACGAGCAGTACTTC. The complete variable domain, with remaining parts taken from reference TRBV5-1 and TRBJ2-7, reads KAGVTQTPRYLIKTRGQQVTLSCSPISGHRSVSWYQQTPGQGLQFLFEYFSETQRNKGNFPGRFSGRQFSNSRSEMNVSTLELGDSALYLCASSSLSAPPYEQYFGPGTRLTVT.

This chain uses TRBV27 with TRBJ2-3; 7 bases are shared with TRBD1. Unmatched junction bases numbered 20, after V lost 7 bases and J lost 4 bases. The CDR3 extends over 18 amino acids. The V gene's germline CDR1 is MNHEY and CDR2 SMNVEV (reference sequence). For the CDR3, the DNA is TGTGCCAGCACCTTATTCGGACACAGGGGAAAGGCCCCAGATACGCAGTATTTT. Translating gives CASTLFGHRGKAPDTQYF.

This clone appeared once. The chain recombines TRBV28 with TRBJ1-4, with a weak D call TRBD1 (6 bases). This CDR3 has 14 amino acids. Germline CDR1 reads MDHEN; CDR2 reads SYDVKM. V was cut by 6 bases and J by 6 bases, with 14 bases left in between. The CDR3 here is CASRSSGTHEKLFF. Here the CDR3 DNA reads TGTGCCAGCAGGAGTTCCGGGACACATGAAAAACTGTTTTTT.

This chain connects TRBV4-1 to TRBJ1-1; D remains unclear. The CDR3 totals 15 residues. The V gene lost 3 bases and the J gene lost 0 bases, with 11 bases spanning the gap. Germline CDR1 MGHRA, CDR2 YSYEKL. The CDR3 bases are TGCGCCAGCAGCCAGGTAACACAGATGAACACTGAAGCTTTCTTT. This gives the protein CASSQVTQMNTEAFF.

CDR3 residues: CASSHFRDYPSYEQYF. The CDR3 DNA follows: TGTGCCAGCAGCCATTTCCGGGACTACCCATCCTACGAGCAGTACTTC. The rearrangement joins TRBV4-2 to TRBJ2-7; 7 nucleotides align to TRBD2. V dropped 3 bases and J dropped 1; count of bases not matched to a gene: 9. The CDR3 extends over 16 amino acids. Germline V gene sequence: CDR1 LGHNA, CDR2 YNFKEQ.

J is TRBJ2-5 and V is TRBV20-1; D call uncertain. The CDR3 consists of 11 residues. CDR1 and CDR2 (germline): DFQATT, SNEGSKA (reference sequence). Trimming pared 3 bases from V and 2 bases from J, leaving 4 bases between. The CDR3: CSASRQETQYF. DNA of the CDR3: TGCAGTGCTAGTCGTCAAGAGACCCAGTACTTC.

In this sample, this clone turned up once. This chain links TRBV4-1 with TRBJ2-5; D gene unclear. Trimming took off 1 base at V and 1 base at J, with 16 bases between the two ends. The CDR3 is made up of 17 amino acids. Germline-derived CDR1 and CDR2 are MGHRA and YSYEKL. The CDR3 nucleotides read TGCGCCAGCAGCCAAGGTTCGCCAGGTACTCTCCAAGAGACCCAGTACTTC. Its protein is CASSQGSPGTLQETQYF.

This clone showed up just once. The chain combines TRBV27 with TRBJ2-3; D unresolved. CDR3 length equals 15 residues. Germline loops: CDR1 MNHEY, CDR2 SMNVEV (reference sequence). V lost 5 bases and J lost 2, with 14 bases in between. CDR3 residues: CASSLLGRYTDTQYF. For the CDR3, the DNA is TGTGCCAGCAGTCTTTTGGGCAGATACACAGATACGCAGTATTTT.

The J gene is TRBJ2-5, the V gene TRBV7-2; D uncertain. With 2 bases removed from V and 5 bases from J, the gap between germline ends came to 12 bases. The CDR3 runs to 14 residues. CDR1 is SGHTA, CDR2 FQGNSA, per germline. The CDR3 reads CASSLYTIWETQYF. Here the CDR3 DNA reads TGTGCCAGCAGCTTATACACGATCTGGGAGACCCAGTACTTC.

This chain connects TRBV6-5 to TRBJ1-3; possible D gene TRBD1, 6 bases. The V end was cut by 0 bases, the J end by 4 bases, with 7 bases between. Germline V CDR1 and CDR2: MNHEY, SVGAGI. The CDR3 is 14 residues long. CDR3 nucleotides: TGTGCCAGCAGTTACTCGACAGGAGGAAACACCATATATTTT. Translating it yields CASSYSTGGNTIYF.

The V and J genes are TRBV7-9 and TRBJ2-7; 9 bases are shared with TRBD1. The germline V gene has CDR1 SEHNR and CDR2 FQNEAQ (reference sequence). There are 16 residues in the CDR3. After removal of 5 bases from V and 2 bases from J, the junction contained 10 bases not matched to a gene. The chain's CDR3 is CASSVERDRVTYEQYF. In nucleotides, the CDR3 is TGTGCCAGCAGCGTGGAGCGGGACAGGGTAACCTACGAGCAGTACTTC.

This sequence joins TRBV29-1 and TRBJ2-3, with TRBD2 identical over 7 bases. The CDR3 is 15 amino acids. CDR1 is SQVTM and CDR2 is ANQGSEA in the germline V gene. V dropped 7 bases and J dropped 4; count of bases not matched to a gene: 14. CDR3 residues: CSASGGSKGADTQYF. CDR3 sequence (DNA): TGCAGCGCGTCGGGCGGGAGCAAGGGCGCAGATACGCAGTATTTT.

The V gene is TRBV6-5, the J gene TRBJ1-5; D perhaps matches TRBD1 (5 bases). Germline V gives CDR1 MNHEY, CDR2 SVGAGI. Trimming took off 5 bases at V and 0 bases at J, with 8 bases between the two ends. The CDR3 contains 14 residues. The CDR3 coding sequence is TGTGCCAGCAGTATAGGGGTTAGCAATCAGCCCCAGCATTTT. Translated: CASSIGVSNQPQHF.

CDR3: CASSTRQGAVPYGYTF. The CDR3 DNA reads TGTGCCAGCAGCACCCGACAGGGGGCCGTCCCCTATGGCTACACCTTC. The chain links TRBV7-8 to TRBJ1-2; 10 bases are a match to TRBD1. The V and J ends lost 5 bases and 4 bases, in that order; junction bases with no gene match: 10. The CDR3 totals 16 residues. Per the germline V gene, CDR1 is SGHVS and CDR2 is FQNEAQ.

DNA for the CDR3: TGCGCCAGCAGCGGGGACCGAGGGACAGCGAATATAGATACGCAGTATTTT. It translates to CASSGDRGTANIDTQYF. The chain carries TRBV5-1 and TRBJ2-3; 7 bases fit TRBD1. The CDR3 contains 17 residues. The germline gives CDR1 SGHRS, CDR2 YFSETQ. V lost 4 bases and J lost 5; bases outside the gene matches: 16. The full variable domain, in which reference TRBV5-1 and TRBJ2-3 provide the parts outside the CDR3, is KAGVTQTPRYLIKTRGQQVTLSCSPISGHRSVSWYQQTPGQGLQFLFEYFSETQRNKGNFPGRFSGRQFSNSRSEMNVSTLELGDSALYLCASSGDRGTANIDTQYFGPGTRLTVL.